The 15 T cell receptor beta chains presented below share a single source sample, sequenced in a study of blood T cell repertoires in COVID-19. Here immunoSEQ multiplex PCR was the method, and the copy in TCRdb shows in-frame clones only, minus some. The sample holds 90,000 or so clones; 65% to 85% are singletons and the top ten take around a quarter. The sample taken for sequencing was peripheral blood. Every receptor here comes from an elderly man with active or convalescent COVID-19.

The chain couples TRBV11-2 to TRBJ1-4, with D perhaps TRBD1 (5 bases). The germline V gene encodes CDR1 SGHAT and CDR2 FQNNGV. The V and J ends lost 6 bases and 8 bases respectively, with 13 bases between them. The CDR3 contains 13 residues. The CDR3 protein is CASRGRGWEKLFF. The CDR3 nucleotides are TGTGCCAGCAGGGGTAGGGGTTGGGAAAAACTGTTTTTT.

The chain joins TRBV28 to TRBJ2-4, with D possibly TRBD1 on 6 matching bases. The CDR3 is 14 amino acids. Germline V lookup: CDR1 MDHEN, CDR2 SYDVKM. V was pared by 1 base and J by 3 bases, with 7 bases between. Here the CDR3 reads CASSLSGDKNIQYF. The CDR3 bases are TGTGCCAGCAGTTTATCAGGGGACAAAAACATTCAGTACTTC. Based on the CDR3 plus reference TRBV28 and TRBJ2-4, the full variable domain is DVKVTQSSRYLVKRTGEKVFLECVQDMDHENMFWYRQDPGLGLRLIYFSYDVKMKEKGDIPEGYSVSREKKERFSLILESASTNQTSMYLCASSLSGDKNIQYFGAGTRLSVL.

The chain recombines TRBV30 with TRBJ1-6; D possibly corresponds to TRBD1 (6 bases). Per the germline V gene, CDR1 is GTSNPN and CDR2 is SVGIG (reference sequence). V lost 3 bases and J lost 14, with 17 bases in between. The CDR3 loop spans 13 amino acids. CDR3 protein: CAWSPPGGATLHF. The CDR3 nucleotides are TGTGCCTGGAGCCCTCCGGGGGGGGCGACCCTCCACTTT.

The genes are TRBV20-1 and TRBJ2-3; TRBD1 matches 7 bases. V shed 5 bases, J shed 8 bases, and the junction held 4 bases outside the gene matches. Per germline, CDR1 DFQATT and CDR2 SNEGSKA (reference sequence). The CDR3 sequence is 11 residues long. The CDR3 loop is CSAGQDATQYF. The CDR3, as DNA: TGCAGTGCTGGACAGGACGCTACGCAGTATTTT.

V is TRBV3-1 (or the pseudogene TRBV3-2) and J is TRBJ1-1; 8 bases line up with TRBD1. Germline lookup yields CDR1 LGHDT and CDR2 YNNKEL (reference sequence). Germline trimming cut 4 bases from V and 10 bases from J; bases unmatched to any gene: 20. The CDR3 is 17 amino acids. The CDR3 sequence is CASSPIPQGGQGAVAFF. In DNA form, the CDR3 reads TGTGCCAGCAGCCCAATCCCACAGGGCGGGCAGGGGGCGGTAGCTTTCTTT.

The CDR3 spells CASPPAGVSNEQFF. CDR3 DNA: TGTGCCAGCCCCCCGGCGGGGGTCTCGAATGAGCAGTTCTTC. V and J are TRBV28 and TRBJ2-1, with TRBD2 matching over 7 bases. V shed 8 bases, J shed 7 bases, and the junction held 11 bases outside the gene matches. This CDR3 has 14 amino acids. Germline CDR1 reads MDHEN; CDR2 reads SYDVKM.

V usage is TRBV28 and J usage is TRBJ2-3; 7 positions match TRBD2. Trimming at V came to 8 bases and at J to 1 base, leaving 9 bases not matched to a gene. CDR1 MDHEN and CDR2 SYDVKM come from the germline V gene. The CDR3 is made up of 15 amino acids. Here the CDR3 reads CASADGGTGTDTQYF. DNA of the CDR3: TGTGCCAGCGCCGACGGGGGGACCGGCACAGATACGCAGTATTTT.

The chain carries TRBV7-2 and TRBJ1-6; D gene unclear. V was cut by 1 base and J by 8 bases, with 12 bases left in between. The CDR3 has 15 residues. CDR1 is SGHTA, CDR2 FQGNSA, per germline. The CDR3 loop is CASSLVQVGDSPLHF. For the CDR3, the DNA is TGTGCCAGCAGCTTAGTCCAGGTCGGGGATTCACCCCTCCACTTT.

The chain joins TRBV6-5 to TRBJ1-2; 8 bases fit TRBD1. Germline CDR1 reads MNHEY; CDR2 reads SVGAGI. The CDR3 loop spans 14 amino acids. The V and J ends lost 6 bases and 4 bases, in that order; junction bases with no gene match: 7. CDR3 bases: TGTGCCAGCAGCCCCGGGACAGGAGTCTATGGCTACACCTTC. It yields the protein CASSPGTGVYGYTF.

This chain uses TRBV6-1 with TRBJ1-1, with 7 bases that match TRBD1. Germline CDR1 and CDR2: MNHNS and SASEGT. Trimming at V came to 2 bases and at J to 0 bases, leaving 6 bases not matched to a gene. The CDR3 contains 16 residues. CDR3 loop: CASSEIRGRMNTEAFF. CDR3 nucleotides: TGTGCCAGCAGTGAAATTAGGGGGCGGATGAACACTGAAGCTTTCTTT.

The chain uses TRBV11-3 and TRBJ1-1; no firm D call. The germline gives CDR1 SGHNT, CDR2 YENEEA. The length of the CDR3 is 14 residues. With 0 bases removed from V and 0 bases from J, the gap between germline ends came to 5 bases. CDR3 DNA: TGTGCCAGCAGCTTAGATCCCGTGAACACTGAAGCTTTCTTT. It codes for CASSLDPVNTEAFF.

J is TRBJ2-1 and V is TRBV2; TRBD1 might be the D (6 bases). Trimming shortened V by 7 bases and J by 8 bases, and 18 bases separated the two germline ends. The CDR3 totals 14 residues. Germline V CDR1 and CDR2: SNHLY, FYNNEI. The CDR3 here is CASTPQGFSDEQFF. CDR3 coding DNA: TGTGCCAGCACCCCCCAGGGGTTTTCAGATGAGCAGTTCTTC.

This clone was seen a few times. The gene calls are TRBV19 and TRBJ2-1, with 7 bases identical to TRBD1. V lost 7 bases and J lost 5; bases outside the gene matches: 8. This CDR3 is built from 14 residues. Germline V gives CDR1 LNHDA, CDR2 SQIVND (reference sequence). CDR3 DNA: TGTGCCAGTACCGCCGGGACAGTCAACAATGAGCAGTTCTTC. It specifies CASTAGTVNNEQFF.

The chain employs TRBV27 and TRBJ1-1; TRBD1 matches 8 bases. Germline CDR1 reads MNHEY; CDR2 reads SMNVEV (reference sequence). This CDR3 is built from 16 residues. The J segment lost 2 bases and the V segment lost 4 bases, leaving 9 bases of the junction unmatched. The CDR3 DNA reads as TGTGCCAGCAGTTCACTCGGGACAGGACTAAACACTGAAGCTTTCTTT. Protein sequence: CASSSLGTGLNTEAFF.

V and J are TRBV7-2 and TRBJ2-5; tentatively, D is TRBD2 (6 bases). The CDR3 is 13 residues long. Trimming took off 3 bases at V and 5 bases at J, with 10 bases between the two ends. Germline values: CDR1 SGHTA, CDR2 FQGNSA. This CDR3 reads CASSFAGTETQYF. Here the CDR3 DNA reads TGTGCCAGCAGCTTTGCGGGGACGGAGACCCAGTACTTC.